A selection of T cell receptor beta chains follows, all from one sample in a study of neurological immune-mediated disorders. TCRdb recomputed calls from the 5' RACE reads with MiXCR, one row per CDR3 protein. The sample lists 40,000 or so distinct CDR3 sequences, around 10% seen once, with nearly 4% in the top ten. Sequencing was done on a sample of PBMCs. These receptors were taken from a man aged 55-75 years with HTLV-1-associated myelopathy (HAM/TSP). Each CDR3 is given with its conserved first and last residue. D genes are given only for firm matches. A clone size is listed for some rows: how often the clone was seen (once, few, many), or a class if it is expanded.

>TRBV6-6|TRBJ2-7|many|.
TGTGCCAGCAGTTACCCGATGGTTAGGGGGGACTACGAGCAGTACTTC
CASSYPMVRGDYEQYF
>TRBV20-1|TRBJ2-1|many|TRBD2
TGCAGTGCTAGCCGACTAGCGGGAGCGGGTAATGAGCAGTTCTTC
CSASRLAGAGNEQFF
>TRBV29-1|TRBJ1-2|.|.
TGCAGCGTTGAAAAAACTCCTGGCTACACCTTC
CSVEKTPGYTF
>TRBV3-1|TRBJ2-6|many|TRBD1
TGTGCCAGCAGCTCGGGACAGGGGCTCTCTGGGGCCAACGTCCTGACTTTC
CASSSGQGLSGANVLTF
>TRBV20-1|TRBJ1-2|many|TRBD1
TGCAGTGCTCTTACACAGGGGCAGGGAAAGGGCTACACCTTC
CSALTQGQGKGYTF
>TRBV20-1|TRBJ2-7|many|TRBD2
TGCAGTGCTCCACCCCCGGGACTAGCGGGAGGTGAGCAGTACTTC
CSAPPPGLAGGEQYF
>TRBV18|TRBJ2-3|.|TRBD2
TGTGCCAGCTCATCGGGACTAGCGGGAGGGCCTTTGGATACGCAGTATTTT
CASSSGLAGGPLDTQYF
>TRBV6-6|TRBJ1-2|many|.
TGTGCCAGCAGTTACTCAGAGATTAACTATGGCTACACCTTC
CASSYSEINYGYTF
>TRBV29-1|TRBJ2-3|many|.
TGCAGCGTCGGGACTCCCAGCACAGATACGCAGTATTTT
CSVGTPSTDTQYF
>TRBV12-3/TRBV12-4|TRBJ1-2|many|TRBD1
TGTGCCAGCAGGCCTAACAGGGGAGCTAACTATGGCTACACCTTC
CASRPNRGANYGYTF
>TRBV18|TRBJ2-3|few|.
TGTGCCAGCTCACCCTCCGGTGAAGGCACAGATACGCAGTATTTT
CASSPSGEGTDTQYF
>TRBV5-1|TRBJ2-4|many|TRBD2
TGCGCCAGCAGCTTTGGGGAGGGCGGAAACATTCAGTACTTC
CASSFGEGGNIQYF
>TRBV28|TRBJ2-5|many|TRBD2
TGTGCCAGCAGTCGCGGACCACGCGGGGGGACCCAGTACTTC
CASSRGPRGGTQYF
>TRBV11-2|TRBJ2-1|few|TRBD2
TGTGCCAGCAGCTTAGGACAGCGGGAGGGCCTCTACAATGAGCAGTTCTTC
CASSLGQREGLYNEQFF
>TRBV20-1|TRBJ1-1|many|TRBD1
TGCAGTGCTAGAGATACGACTCAGGGGGGCGGGTGGAACACTGAAGCTTTCTTT
CSARDTTQGGGWNTEAFF
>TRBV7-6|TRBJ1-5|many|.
TGTGCCAGCAGCCTGCATGAGGCTGGACAGCCCCAGCATTTT
CASSLHEAGQPQHF
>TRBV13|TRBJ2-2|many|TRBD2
TGTGCCAGCAGAACTATAGCGGGAGGCACCGGGGAGCTGTTTTTT
CASRTIAGGTGELFF
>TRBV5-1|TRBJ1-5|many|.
TGCGCCAGCAGCTTGACCGCAGATAGCAATCAGCCCCAGCATTTT
CASSLTADSNQPQHF
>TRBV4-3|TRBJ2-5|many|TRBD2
TGCGCCAGCAGCCAAAGGGAGCGGGGGGCGACCCAGTACTTC
CASSQRERGATQYF
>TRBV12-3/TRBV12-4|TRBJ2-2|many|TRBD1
TGTGCCAGCAGGGGACAGGGAACCGGGGAGCTGTTTTTT
CASRGQGTGELFF
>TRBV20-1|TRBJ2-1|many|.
TGCAGTGCCCACCAGGGCGCCAGGGAATCGAATGAGCAGTTCTTC
CSAHQGARESNEQFF
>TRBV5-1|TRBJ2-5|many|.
TGCGCCAGCACCCCGGACGTACAAGAGACCCAGTACTTC
CASTPDVQETQYF
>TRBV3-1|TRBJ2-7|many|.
TGTGCCAGCAGCCAAGTAGGGAACTACGAGCAGTACTTC
CASSQVGNYEQYF
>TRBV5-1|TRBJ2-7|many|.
TGCGCCAGCTCCCCGAGGGCCAACCACCCCTACGAGCAGTACTTC
CASSPRANHPYEQYF
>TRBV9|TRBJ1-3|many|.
TGTGCCAGCAGCGTGAGCGAGCACACCATATATTTT
CASSVSEHTIYF
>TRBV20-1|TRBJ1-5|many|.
TGCAGTGCCAAGTCGCAAGCGGGAGACGAGCCCCAGCATTTT
CSAKSQAGDEPQHF
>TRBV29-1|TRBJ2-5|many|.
TGCAGCGCTCTTCAAGATCGGGAGACCCAGTACTTC
CSALQDRETQYF
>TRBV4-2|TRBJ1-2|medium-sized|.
TGTGCCAGCAGCCAAAACAGGAATGGCTACACCTTC
CASSQNRNGYTF
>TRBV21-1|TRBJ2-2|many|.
TGTGCCAGCAGCAAAGACGGCCAGAGGTTTACCCCCGGGGAGCTGTTTTTT
CASSKDGQRFTPGELFF
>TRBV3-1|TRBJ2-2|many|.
TGTGCCAGCAGCTTCGCGGGGACGAACACCGGGGAGCTGTTTTTT
CASSFAGTNTGELFF
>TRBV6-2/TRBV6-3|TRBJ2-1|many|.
TGTGCCAGCAGTTACTCGGTGGAGGGTGGCTACAATGAGCAGTTCTTC
CASSYSVEGGYNEQFF
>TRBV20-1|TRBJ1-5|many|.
TGCAGTGCTAGTCCCCGGGGGGCTTGGGGCAATCAGCCCCAGCATTTT
CSASPRGAWGNQPQHF
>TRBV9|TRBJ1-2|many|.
TGTGCCAGCAGCGTCCAAGGAGGGGCTGGATATGGCTACACCTTC
CASSVQGGAGYGYTF
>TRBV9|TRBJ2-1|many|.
TGTGCCAGCAGCAGGGAGACGTTCTCCTACAATGAGCAGTTCTTC
CASSRETFSYNEQFF
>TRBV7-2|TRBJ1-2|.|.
TGTGCCAGCAGCTTAGAGGGGGTGGGGACCTATGGCTACACCTTC
CASSLEGVGTYGYTF
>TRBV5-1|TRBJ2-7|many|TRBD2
TGCGCCAGCAGCTCCTCCCCGCTAGCGGGAGTCCCCTACGAGCAGTACTTC
CASSSSPLAGVPYEQYF
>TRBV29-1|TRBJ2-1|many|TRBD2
TGCAGCGTTGGTTCACTAGCGGGAGAAGAGCAGTTCTTC
CSVGSLAGEEQFF
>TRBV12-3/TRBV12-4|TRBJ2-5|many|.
TGTGCCAGCAGTTTCTCCGGGACGGACGGAGAGACCCAGTACTTC
CASSFSGTDGETQYF
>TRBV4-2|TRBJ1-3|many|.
TGTGCCAGCAGCCAAGGTCCCCTCTCTGGAAACACCATATATTTT
CASSQGPLSGNTIYF
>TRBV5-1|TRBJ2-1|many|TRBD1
TGCGCCAGCAGGGACAGGGAGTACAATGAGCAGTTCTTC
CASRDREYNEQFF
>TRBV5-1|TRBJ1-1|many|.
TGCGCCAGCAGCTCGATACAGGGGAACACTGAAGCTTTCTTT
CASSSIQGNTEAFF
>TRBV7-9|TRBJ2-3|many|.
TGTGCCAGCGAAGGCTGGCCGGACGCGCAGTATTTT
CASEGWPDAQYF
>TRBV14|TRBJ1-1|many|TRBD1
TGTGCCAGCAGCCTTCGGACAGGGTGGAACACTGAAGCTTTCTTT
CASSLRTGWNTEAFF
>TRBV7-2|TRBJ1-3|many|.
TGTGCCAGCAGCTTAGGGCCCAGGAACACCACATATTTT
CASSLGPRNTTYF
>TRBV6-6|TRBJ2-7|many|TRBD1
TGTGCCAGCAGACCCCGGGACAGGGGGTCCGAGCAGTACTTC
CASRPRDRGSEQYF